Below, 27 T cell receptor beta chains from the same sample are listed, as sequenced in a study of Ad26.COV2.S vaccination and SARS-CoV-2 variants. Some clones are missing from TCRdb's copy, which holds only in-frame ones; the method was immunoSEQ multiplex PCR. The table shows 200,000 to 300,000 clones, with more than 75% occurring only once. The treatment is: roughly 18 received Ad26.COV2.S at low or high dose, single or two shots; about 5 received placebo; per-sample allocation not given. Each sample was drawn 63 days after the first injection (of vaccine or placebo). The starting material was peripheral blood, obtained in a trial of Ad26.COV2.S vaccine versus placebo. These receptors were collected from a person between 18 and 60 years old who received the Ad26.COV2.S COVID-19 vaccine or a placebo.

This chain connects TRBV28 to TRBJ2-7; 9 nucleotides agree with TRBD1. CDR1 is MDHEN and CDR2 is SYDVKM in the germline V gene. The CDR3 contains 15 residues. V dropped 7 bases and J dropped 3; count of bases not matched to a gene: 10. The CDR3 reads CASTPGTGRNYEQYF. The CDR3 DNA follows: TGTGCCAGCACCCCCGGGACAGGGCGCAACTACGAGCAGTACTTC.

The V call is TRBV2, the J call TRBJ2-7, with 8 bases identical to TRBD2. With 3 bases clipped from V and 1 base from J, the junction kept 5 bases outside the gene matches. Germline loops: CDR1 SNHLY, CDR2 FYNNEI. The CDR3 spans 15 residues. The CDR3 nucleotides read TGTGCCAGCAGTGATCTAGCGGGCCCTTCCTACGAGCAGTACTTC. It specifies CASSDLAGPSYEQYF.

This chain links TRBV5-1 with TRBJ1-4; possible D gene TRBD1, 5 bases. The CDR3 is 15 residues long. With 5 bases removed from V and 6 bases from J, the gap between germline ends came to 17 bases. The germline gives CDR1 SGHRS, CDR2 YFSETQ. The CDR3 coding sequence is TGCGCCAGCAGGGGGCGGGGCAGCCCGGATGAAAAACTGTTTTTT. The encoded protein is CASRGRGSPDEKLFF. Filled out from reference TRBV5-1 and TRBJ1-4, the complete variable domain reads KAGVTQTPRYLIKTRGQQVTLSCSPISGHRSVSWYQQTPGQGLQFLFEYFSETQRNKGNFPGRFSGRQFSNSRSEMNVSTLELGDSALYLCASRGRGSPDEKLFFGSGTQLSVL.

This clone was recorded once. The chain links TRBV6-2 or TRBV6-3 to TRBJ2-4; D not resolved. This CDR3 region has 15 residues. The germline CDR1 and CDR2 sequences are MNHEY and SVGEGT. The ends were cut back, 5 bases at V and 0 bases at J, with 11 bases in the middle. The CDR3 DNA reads TGTGCCAGCAGTAACTTCGGGCTAGCCAAAAACATTCAGTACTTC. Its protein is CASSNFGLAKNIQYF.

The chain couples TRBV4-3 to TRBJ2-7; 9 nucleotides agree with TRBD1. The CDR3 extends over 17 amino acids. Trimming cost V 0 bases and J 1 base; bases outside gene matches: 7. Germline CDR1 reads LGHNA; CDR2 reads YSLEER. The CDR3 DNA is TGCGCCAGCAGCCAAGAAGTCCCCGGGACAGGGTCCTACGAGCAGTACTTC. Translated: CASSQEVPGTGSYEQYF.

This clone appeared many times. CDR3 sequence: CASSVATGEKLFF. CDR3 in DNA: TGTGCCAGCAGCGTAGCTACTGGGGAAAAACTGTTTTTT. This chain uses TRBV9 with TRBJ1-4; D is ambiguous. The CDR3 is 13 amino acids. V was trimmed by 0 bases and J by 8 bases, leaving 8 bases between them. Germline V lookup: CDR1 SGDLS, CDR2 YYNGEE.

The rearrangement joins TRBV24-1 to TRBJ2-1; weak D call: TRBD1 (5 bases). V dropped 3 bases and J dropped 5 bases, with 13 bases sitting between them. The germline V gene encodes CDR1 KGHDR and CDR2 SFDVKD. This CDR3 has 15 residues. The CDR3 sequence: CATSDRQPGHNEQFF. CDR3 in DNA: TGTGCCACCAGTGATCGACAGCCCGGGCACAATGAGCAGTTCTTC.

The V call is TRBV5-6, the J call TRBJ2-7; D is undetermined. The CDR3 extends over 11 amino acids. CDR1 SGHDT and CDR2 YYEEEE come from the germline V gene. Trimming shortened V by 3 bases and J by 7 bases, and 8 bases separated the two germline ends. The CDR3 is CASSSLYEQYF. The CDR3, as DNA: TGTGCCAGCAGCTCGCTGTATGAGCAGTACTTC.

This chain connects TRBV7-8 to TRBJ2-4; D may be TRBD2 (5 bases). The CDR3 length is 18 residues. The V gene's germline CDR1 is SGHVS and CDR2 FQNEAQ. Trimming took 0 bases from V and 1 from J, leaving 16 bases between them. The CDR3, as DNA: TGTGCCAGCAGCTTAGCGAGGGAGCGGCCGAGTGCCAAAAACATTCAGTACTTC. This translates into CASSLARERPSAKNIQYF.

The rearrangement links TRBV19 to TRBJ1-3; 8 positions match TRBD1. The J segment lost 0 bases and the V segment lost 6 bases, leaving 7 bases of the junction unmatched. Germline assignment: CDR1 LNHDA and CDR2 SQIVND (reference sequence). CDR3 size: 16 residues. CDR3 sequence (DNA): TGTGCCAGTAGCCGGACAGGGTCGATCTCTGGAAACACCATATATTTT. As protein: CASSRTGSISGNTIYF.

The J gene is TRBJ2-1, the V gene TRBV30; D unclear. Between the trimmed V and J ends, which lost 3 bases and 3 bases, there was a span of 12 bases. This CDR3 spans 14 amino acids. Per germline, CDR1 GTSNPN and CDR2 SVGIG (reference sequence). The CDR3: CAWSRGSNYNEQFF. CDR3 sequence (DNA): TGTGCCTGGAGCCGTGGATCCAACTACAATGAGCAGTTCTTC.

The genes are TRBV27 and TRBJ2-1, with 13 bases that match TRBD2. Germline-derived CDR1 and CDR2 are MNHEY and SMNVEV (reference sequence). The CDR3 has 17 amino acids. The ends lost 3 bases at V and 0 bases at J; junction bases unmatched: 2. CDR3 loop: CASSFRTSGGSYNEQFF. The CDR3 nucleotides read TGTGCCAGCAGTTTCCGGACTAGCGGGGGCTCCTACAATGAGCAGTTCTTC.

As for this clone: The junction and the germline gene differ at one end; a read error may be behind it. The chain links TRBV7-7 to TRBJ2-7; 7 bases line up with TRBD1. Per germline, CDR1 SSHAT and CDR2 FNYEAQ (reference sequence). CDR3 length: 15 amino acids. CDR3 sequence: CASSLGTGVLGEQYF. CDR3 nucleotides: TGTGCTAGCAGCTTAGGTACAGGGGTTCTTGGGGAGCAGTACTTC.

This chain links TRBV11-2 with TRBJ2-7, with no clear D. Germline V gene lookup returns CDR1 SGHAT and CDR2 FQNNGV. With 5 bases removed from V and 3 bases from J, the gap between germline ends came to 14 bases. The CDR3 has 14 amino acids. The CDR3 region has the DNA TGTGCCAGCAGCCCCCCCGAAAAGATCTACGAGCAGTACTTC. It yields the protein CASSPPEKIYEQYF.

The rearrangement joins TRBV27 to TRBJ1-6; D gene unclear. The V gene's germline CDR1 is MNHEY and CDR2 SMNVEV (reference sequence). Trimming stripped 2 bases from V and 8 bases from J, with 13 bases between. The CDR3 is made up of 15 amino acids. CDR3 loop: CASSLMWRPDSPLHF. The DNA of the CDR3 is TGTGCCAGCAGTTTAATGTGGCGTCCGGATTCACCCCTCCACTTT.

The CDR3 is CASSLAGKSTDTQYF. In DNA form, the CDR3 reads TGTGCCAGCAGCTTAGCAGGGAAAAGCACAGATACGCAGTATTTT. This chain connects TRBV7-3 to TRBJ2-3, with D maybe TRBD1 (5 bases). The CDR3 loop spans 15 amino acids. V was cut by 2 bases and J by 0 bases, with 9 bases left in between. Per the germline V gene, CDR1 is SGHTA and CDR2 is FQGTGA.

CDR3 nucleotides: TGTGCCAGCAGTGCCACAGGGGGGTACAATGAGCAGTTCTTC. Translation: CASSATGGYNEQFF. The V gene is TRBV2, the J gene TRBJ2-1; TRBD1 agrees at 8 bases. V was pared by 4 bases and J by 4 bases, with 3 bases of the junction left unmatched. This CDR3 is built from 14 residues. The germline V gene has CDR1 SNHLY and CDR2 FYNNEI.

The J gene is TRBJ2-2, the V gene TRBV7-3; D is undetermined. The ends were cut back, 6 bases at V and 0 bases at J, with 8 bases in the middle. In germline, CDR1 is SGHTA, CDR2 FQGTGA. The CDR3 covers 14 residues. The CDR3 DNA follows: TGTGCCAGCAGTCTCGGAGCGAACACCGGGGAGCTGTTTTTT. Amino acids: CASSLGANTGELFF.

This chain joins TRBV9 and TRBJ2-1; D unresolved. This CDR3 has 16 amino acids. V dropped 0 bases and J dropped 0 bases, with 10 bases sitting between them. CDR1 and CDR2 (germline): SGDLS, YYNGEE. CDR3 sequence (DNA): TGTGCCAGCAGCGTAGATTTCGACTTCTCCTACAATGAGCAGTTCTTC. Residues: CASSVDFDFSYNEQFF.

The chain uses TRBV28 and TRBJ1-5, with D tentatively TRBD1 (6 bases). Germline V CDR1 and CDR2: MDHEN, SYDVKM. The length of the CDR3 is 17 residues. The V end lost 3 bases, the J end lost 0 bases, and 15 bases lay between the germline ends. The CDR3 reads CASSLLSIGGSNQPQHF. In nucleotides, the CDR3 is TGTGCCAGCAGTTTGTTGAGTATAGGGGGTAGCAATCAGCCCCAGCATTTT. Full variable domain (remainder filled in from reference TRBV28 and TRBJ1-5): DVKVTQSSRYLVKRTGEKVFLECVQDMDHENMFWYRQDPGLGLRLIYFSYDVKMKEKGDIPEGYSVSREKKERFSLILESASTNQTSMYLCASSLLSIGGSNQPQHFGDGTRLSIL.

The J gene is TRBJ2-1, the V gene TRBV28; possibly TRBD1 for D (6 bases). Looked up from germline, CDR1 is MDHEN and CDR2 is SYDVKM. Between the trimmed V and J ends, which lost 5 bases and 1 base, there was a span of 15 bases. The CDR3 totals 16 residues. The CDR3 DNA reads TGTGCCAGCAGTCCAGGGGATCGGGGATCCTACAATGAGCAGTTCTTC. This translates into CASSPGDRGSYNEQFF.

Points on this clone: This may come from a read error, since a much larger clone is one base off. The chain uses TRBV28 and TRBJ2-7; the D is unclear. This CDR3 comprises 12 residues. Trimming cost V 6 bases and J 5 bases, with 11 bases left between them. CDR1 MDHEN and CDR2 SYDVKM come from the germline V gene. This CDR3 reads CASSPRPHEQYF. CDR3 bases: TGTGCCAGCAGCCCCCGTCCCCACGAGCAGTACTTC.

The CDR3 DNA follows: TGTGCCATCAGTGAACGAGGACAGGCCCGGGGAAAAATGGAGACCCAGTACTTC. It translates to CAISERGQARGKMETQYF. This chain uses TRBV10-3 with TRBJ2-5; 7 bases line up with TRBD1. CDR1 ENHRY and CDR2 SYGVKD come from the germline V gene. With V trimmed by 3 bases and J by 5 bases, 18 bases remained unmatched. The CDR3 length is 18 residues.

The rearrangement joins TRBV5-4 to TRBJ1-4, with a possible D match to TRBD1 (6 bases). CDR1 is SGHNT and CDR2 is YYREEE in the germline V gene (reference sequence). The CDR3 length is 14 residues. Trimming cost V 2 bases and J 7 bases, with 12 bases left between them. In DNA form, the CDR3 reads TGTGCCAGCAGCTTCGGGGGGCTAAGTGAAAAACTGTTTTTT. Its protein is CASSFGGLSEKLFF.

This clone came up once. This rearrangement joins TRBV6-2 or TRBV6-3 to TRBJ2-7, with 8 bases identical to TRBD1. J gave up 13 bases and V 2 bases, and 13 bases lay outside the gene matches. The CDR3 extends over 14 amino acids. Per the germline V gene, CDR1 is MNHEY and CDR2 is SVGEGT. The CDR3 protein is CASSYARQGSEPYF. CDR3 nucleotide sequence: TGTGCCAGCAGTTACGCCCGACAGGGGTCCGAGCCATACTTC.

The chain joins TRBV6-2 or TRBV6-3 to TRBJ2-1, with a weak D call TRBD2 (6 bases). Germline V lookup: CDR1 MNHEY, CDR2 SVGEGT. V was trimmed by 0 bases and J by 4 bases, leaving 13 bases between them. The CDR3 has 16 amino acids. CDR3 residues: CASSYSSGLIYNEQFF. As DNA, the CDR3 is TGTGCCAGCAGTTACTCGAGCGGGCTCATATACAATGAGCAGTTCTTC.

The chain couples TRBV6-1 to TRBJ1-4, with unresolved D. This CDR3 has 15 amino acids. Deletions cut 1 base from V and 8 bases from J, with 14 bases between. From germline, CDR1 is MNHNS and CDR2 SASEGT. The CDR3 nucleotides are TGTGCCAGCAGTGAAGGGACCCTTGGAGGGGAAAAACTGTTTTTT. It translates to CASSEGTLGGEKLFF.